This T cell receptor beta chain derives from a study of CD8+ T cells in alopecia areata. This CDR3 spans 14 amino acids. V lost 4 bases and J 2 bases, leaving 11 bases between the germline ends. Germline V gene lookup returns CDR1 SGHNT and CDR2 YYREEE (reference sequence). Treatment given: oral pan-JAK inhibitor, 5-10 mg twice daily. Alopecia areata patients had lesional scalp punch biopsies and peripheral blood taken from them. RNA extraction was followed by reverse transcription into cDNA, which acted as the sequencing template. The assay was immunoSEQ multiplex PCR, and TCRdb's table has in-frame clones only and misses some. The sample carries roughly 150,000 clones, 45% to 65% recorded once.

This receptor was identified in a human donor with alopecia areata. This chain links TRBV5-4 with TRBJ2-3, with D unclear. The input for sequencing was CD8+ T cells sorted from blood, taken at week 4, from a patient treated with tofacitinib. CDR3 DNA sequence: TGTGCCAGCAGCCTAGACACGCTCACAGATACGCAGTATTTT. It codes for CASSLDTLTDTQYF.